This T cell receptor beta chain was captured in a study of monozygotic twins with inflammatory bowel disease. Germline V gives CDR1 SGHTS, CDR2 YDEGEE. The CDR3 has 16 amino acids. TCRdb reanalyzed the 5' RACE reads and collapses them to one entry per CDR3 protein, without DNA. The specimen's table records approximately 390,000 distinct CDR3 sequences. This sequence originates from a human donor with ulcerative colitis or Crohn's disease, or a healthy co-twin of an affected twin (not recorded which). Material for sequencing was blood. The chain has TRBV5-8 and TRBJ2-5; lacking DNA, the TRBD1 call made by TCRdb goes unchecked. This CDR3 reads CASSSLGTGHQETQYF.